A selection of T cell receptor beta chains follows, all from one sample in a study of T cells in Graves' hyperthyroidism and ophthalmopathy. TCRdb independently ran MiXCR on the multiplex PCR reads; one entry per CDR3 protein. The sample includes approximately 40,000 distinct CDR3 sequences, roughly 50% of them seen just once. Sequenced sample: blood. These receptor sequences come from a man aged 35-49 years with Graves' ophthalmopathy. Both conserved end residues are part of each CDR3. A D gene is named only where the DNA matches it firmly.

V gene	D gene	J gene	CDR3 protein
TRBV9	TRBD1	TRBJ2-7	CASSGRTGGDAWGEQYF
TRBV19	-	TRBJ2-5	CASNPGGQETQYF
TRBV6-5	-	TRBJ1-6	CASSYAGGNSPLHF
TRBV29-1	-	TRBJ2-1	CSLSGLYNEQFF
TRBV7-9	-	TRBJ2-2	CASRRETFNTRELFF
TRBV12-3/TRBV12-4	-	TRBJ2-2	CVSSLARSYTGELFF
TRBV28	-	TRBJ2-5	CASSLRGETQYF
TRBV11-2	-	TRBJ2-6	CAGGLDSTGANVLTF
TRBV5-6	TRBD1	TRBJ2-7	CASSIGTGREQYF
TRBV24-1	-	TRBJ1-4	CATAEGTTNEKLFF
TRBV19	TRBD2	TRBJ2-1	CASSRTSGRGNEQFF
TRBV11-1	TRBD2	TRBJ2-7	CASSLTSGGAIYEQYF
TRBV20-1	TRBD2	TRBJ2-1	CSARDSRASGGGEQFF
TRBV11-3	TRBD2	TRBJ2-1	CASSWGWGLATDEQFF
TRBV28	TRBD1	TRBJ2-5	CASSLYGGGQGAGETQYF